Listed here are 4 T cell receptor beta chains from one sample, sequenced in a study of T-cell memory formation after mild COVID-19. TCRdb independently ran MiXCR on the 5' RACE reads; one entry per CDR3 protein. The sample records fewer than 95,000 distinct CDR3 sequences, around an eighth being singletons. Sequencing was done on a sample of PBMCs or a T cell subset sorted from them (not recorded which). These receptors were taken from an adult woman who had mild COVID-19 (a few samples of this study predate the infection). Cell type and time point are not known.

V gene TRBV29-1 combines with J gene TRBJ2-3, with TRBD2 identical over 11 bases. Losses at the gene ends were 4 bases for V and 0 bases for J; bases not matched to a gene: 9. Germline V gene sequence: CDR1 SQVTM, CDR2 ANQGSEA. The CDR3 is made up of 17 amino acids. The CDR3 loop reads CSVVGLAAYPSTDTQYF. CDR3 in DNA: TGCAGCGTTGTGGGACTAGCGGCCTACCCTAGCACAGATACGCAGTATTTT.

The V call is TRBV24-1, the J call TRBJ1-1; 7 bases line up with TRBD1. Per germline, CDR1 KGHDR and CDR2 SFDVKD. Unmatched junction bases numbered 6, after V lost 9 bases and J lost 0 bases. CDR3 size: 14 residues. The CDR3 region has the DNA TGTGCCACCGGACAGGCCCCCCTGAACACTGAAGCTTTCTTT. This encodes CATGQAPLNTEAFF.

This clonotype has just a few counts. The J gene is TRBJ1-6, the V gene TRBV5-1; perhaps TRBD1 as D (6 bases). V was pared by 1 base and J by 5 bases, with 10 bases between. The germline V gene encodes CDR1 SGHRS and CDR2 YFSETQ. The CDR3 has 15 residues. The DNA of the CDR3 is TGCGCCAGCAGCTTGCCAGGGGAAGATAATTCACCCCTCCACTTT. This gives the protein CASSLPGEDNSPLHF.

DNA of the CDR3: TGTGCCAGCAGCTCCGGGACTGGGAACGAGCAGTACTTC. Translation: CASSSGTGNEQYF. This rearrangement joins TRBV7-6 to TRBJ2-7, with D tentatively TRBD2 (6 bases). CDR3 length: 13 residues. The V gene lost 4 bases and the J gene lost 5 bases, with 12 bases spanning the gap. CDR1 is SGHVS and CDR2 is FNYEAQ in the germline V gene.